The clone carrying this T cell receptor beta chain was seen ten or more times. TCRdb re-analysed the RT-PCR reads in MiXCR, keeping a single row per CDR3 protein. The profile shows about 680,000 distinct CDR3 sequences, approximately 14% of them singletons. CDR1 is LGHNA and CDR2 is YNFKEQ in the germline V gene. Trimming left V 3 bases short and J 1 base short, with 8 bases between. The CDR3 is 14 residues long. This TCR derives from a female donor in good health, serving as a healthy control. Sequencing used memory CD4+ T cells from blood. The chain joins TRBV4-2 to TRBJ2-3; D ambiguous. The CDR3 is CASSQKEGTDTQYF. The DNA for the CDR3 is TGTGCCAGCAGCCAGAAAGAAGGCACAGATACGCAGTATTTT.